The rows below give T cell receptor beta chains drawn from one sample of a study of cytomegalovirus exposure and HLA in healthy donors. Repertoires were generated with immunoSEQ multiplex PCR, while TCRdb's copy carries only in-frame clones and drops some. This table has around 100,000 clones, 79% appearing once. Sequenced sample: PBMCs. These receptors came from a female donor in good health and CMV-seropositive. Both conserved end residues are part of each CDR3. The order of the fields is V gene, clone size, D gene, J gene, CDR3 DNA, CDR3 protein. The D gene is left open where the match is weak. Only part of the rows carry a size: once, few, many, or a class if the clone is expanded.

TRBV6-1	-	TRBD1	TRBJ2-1	TGTGCCAGCAGCGCTACAGGGGGCTACAATGAGCAGTTCTTC	CASSATGGYNEQFF
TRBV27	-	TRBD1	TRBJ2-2	TGTGCCAGCAAGGCGGACTGGGGACAGGGGAACACCGGGGAGCTGTTTTTT	CASKADWGQGNTGELFF
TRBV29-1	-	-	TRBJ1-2	TGCAGCGTTGATTGGGGGGTGGGCAGACTTGATAACTATGGCTACACCTTC	CSVDWGVGRLDNYGYTF
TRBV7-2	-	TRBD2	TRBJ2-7	TGTGCCAGCAGCACAACGGTGACTAGCGCGATGCCCCCCGAGCAGTACTTC	CASSTTVTSAMPPEQYF
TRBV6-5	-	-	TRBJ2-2	TGTGCCAGCAGTTTCGAGCGGGCCCTAGGTAACCGGGAGCTGTTTTTT	CASSFERALGNRELFF
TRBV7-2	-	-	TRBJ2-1	TGTGCCAGCAGCCCGCGGGGCAGCTCCTACAATGAGCAGTTCTTC	CASSPRGSSYNEQFF
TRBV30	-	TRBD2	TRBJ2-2	TGTGCCTGGAAGGGAGGGAGCCCCACCGGGGAGCTGTTTTTT	CAWKGGSPTGELFF
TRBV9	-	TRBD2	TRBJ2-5	TGTGCCAGCAGCGTAGGAGGGACTAGCGGGAGTCAAGAGACCCAGTACTTC	CASSVGGTSGSQETQYF
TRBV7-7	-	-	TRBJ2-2	TGTGCCAGCAGCCTCGGTTCCGGGGAGCTGTTTTTT	CASSLGSGELFF
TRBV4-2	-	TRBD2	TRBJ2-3	TGTGCCAGCAGCCAAGAAGGGACTAGCGGGGGCACAGATACGCAGTATTTT	CASSQEGTSGGTDTQYF
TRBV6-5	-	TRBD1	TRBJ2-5	TGTGCCAGCAGCGATAACAGGGGCAAGGGAGAGACCCAGTACTTC	CASSDNRGKGETQYF
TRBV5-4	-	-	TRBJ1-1	TGTGCCAGCAGCTTGGCCGGGGGAATGAACACTGAAGCTTTCTTT	CASSLAGGMNTEAFF
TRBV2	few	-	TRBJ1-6	TGTGCCAGCAGGCGAAATCAGGGGAATTCACCCCTCCACTTT	CASRRNQGNSPLHF
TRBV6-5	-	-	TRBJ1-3	TGTGCCAGCAGTTACGGCGGGGACTCTGGAAACACCATATATTTT	CASSYGGDSGNTIYF
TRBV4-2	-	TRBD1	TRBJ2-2	TGTGCCAGCAGCCCTAGACGGACAGGAAACACCGGGGAGCTGTTTTTT	CASSPRRTGNTGELFF
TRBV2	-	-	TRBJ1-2	TGTGCCAGCAGTGAAGGCTATGGTAACTATGGCTACACCTTC	CASSEGYGNYGYTF
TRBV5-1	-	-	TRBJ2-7	TGCGCCAGCAGCATCCTTCCGGGACACGGGTCCTACGAGCAGTACTTC	CASSILPGHGSYEQYF
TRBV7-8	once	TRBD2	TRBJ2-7	TGTGCCAGCAGGGCAACTAGCGGGAGTTTTAACGAGCAGTACTTC	CASRATSGSFNEQYF
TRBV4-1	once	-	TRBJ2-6	TGCGCCAGCAGCCAAGAAGCTCTCGATGGGGCCAACGTCCTGACTTTC	CASSQEALDGANVLTF
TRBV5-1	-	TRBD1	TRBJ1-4	TGCGCCAGCAGCTTGGTGGGACAGGGCCTTGAAAAACTGTTTTTT	CASSLVGQGLEKLFF
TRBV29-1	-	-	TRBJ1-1	TGCAGCGTTGGATCAGGGCCCACTGAAGCTTTCTTT	CSVGSGPTEAFF
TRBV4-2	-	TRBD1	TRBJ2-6	TGTGCCAGCAGCCGCGGTCCCGGGACAGGAGCCTCTGGGGCCAACGGCCTGACTTTC	CASSRGPGTGASGANGLTF
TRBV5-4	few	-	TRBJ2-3	TGTGCCAGCAGCTTAGATCAGGGGTTCACAGATACGCAGTATTTT	CASSLDQGFTDTQYF
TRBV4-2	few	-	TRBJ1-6	TGTGCCAGCAGCCAAGATCAGGGACACTCTAATTCACCCCTCCACTTT	CASSQDQGHSNSPLHF
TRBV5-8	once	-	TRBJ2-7	TGTGCCAGCACCCCGGGCCGGGGTGACTACGAGCAGTACTTC	CASTPGRGDYEQYF
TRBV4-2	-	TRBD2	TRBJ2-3	TGTGCCAGCAGCCAAGATTCGGGCGGGGGGGCCGAAACGCAGTATTTT	CASSQDSGGGAETQYF
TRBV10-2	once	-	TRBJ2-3	TGCGCCAGCAGTGAGCAACTAGATACGCAGTATTTT	CASSEQLDTQYF
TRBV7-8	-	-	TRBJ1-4	TGTGCCAGCAGCTTATTAGTGGGCGCGAAACTGTTTTTT	CASSLLVGAKLFF
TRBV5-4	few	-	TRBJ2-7	TGTGCCAGCAGCTTCCAGGGGCGCCACGAGCAGTACTTC	CASSFQGRHEQYF
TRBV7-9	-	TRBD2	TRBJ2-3	TGTTCCAGCAGCTTAGTAGCGGGTCGCACAGATACGCAGTATTTT	CSSSLVAGRTDTQYF
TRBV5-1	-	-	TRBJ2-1	TGCGCCAGCAGCTTGTCTGGGGGGTACAATGAGCAGTTCTTC	CASSLSGGYNEQFF
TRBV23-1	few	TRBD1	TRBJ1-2	TGCGCCAGCAGTCACCACGGACAGGTTATTGCGGGAGGCTACACCTTC	CASSHHGQVIAGGYTF
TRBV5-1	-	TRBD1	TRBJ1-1	TGCGCCAGCAGCAGGGGACAGGGGGGGGTCACTGAAGCTTTCTTT	CASSRGQGGVTEAFF
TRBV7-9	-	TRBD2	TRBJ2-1	TGTGCCAGCAGCTTACTGACTAGCTATACCTACAATGAGCAGTTCTTC	CASSLLTSYTYNEQFF
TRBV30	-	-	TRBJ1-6	TGTGCCTGGAGCGTCCGTCTGGGTGCCGGAGGTTCACCCCTCCACTTT	CAWSVRLGAGGSPLHF
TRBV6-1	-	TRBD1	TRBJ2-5	TGTGCCAGCAGCGAAGGTCCCGCGTGGGACAGAGAAGAGACCCAGTACTTC	CASSEGPAWDREETQYF
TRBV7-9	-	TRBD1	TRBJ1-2	TGTGCCAGCAGCCTGCGGGACAGGGCTCACTACACCTTC	CASSLRDRAHYTF
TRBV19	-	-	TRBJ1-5	TGTGCCAGTAGTCCCGGACTGGTTCAGCCCCAGCATTTT	CASSPGLVQPQHF
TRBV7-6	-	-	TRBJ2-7	TGTGCCAGCAGCTTCGAAGACAGGATCTACGAGCAGTACTTC	CASSFEDRIYEQYF
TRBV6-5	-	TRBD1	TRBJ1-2	TGTGCCAGCAGTGTGGGACAGGGGTATGGCTACACCTTC	CASSVGQGYGYTF
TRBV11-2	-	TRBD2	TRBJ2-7	TGTGCCAGCAGCCGTAGCGGGGCCACCTACGAGCAGTACTTC	CASSRSGATYEQYF
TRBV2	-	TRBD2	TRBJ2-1	TGTGCCGGCAGTGAGGTAGCGGGAAGGAATGAGCAGTTCTTC	CAGSEVAGRNEQFF
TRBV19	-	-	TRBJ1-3	TGTGCCAGTAAACGGGGGAGCTCTGGAAACACCATATATTTT	CASKRGSSGNTIYF
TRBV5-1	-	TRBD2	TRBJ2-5	TGCGCCAGCACGGCTAGCGGGGCCCGCCGAGAGACCCAGTACTTC	CASTASGARRETQYF
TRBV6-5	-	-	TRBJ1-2	TGTGCCAGCAGTTCCGGGCTTCAGCGGGGCTACACCTTC	CASSSGLQRGYTF
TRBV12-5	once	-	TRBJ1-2	TGTGCTAGTGGTTTGGTACCGGGGAACGGAGCTAACTATGGCTACACCTTC	CASGLVPGNGANYGYTF
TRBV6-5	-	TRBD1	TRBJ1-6	TGTGCCAGCAGTAACCGACAGGGGGGTAATTCACCCCTCCACTTT	CASSNRQGGNSPLHF
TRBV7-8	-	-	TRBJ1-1	TGTGCCAGCAGCTTATTCGCGGGGGGCGCGGGCACTGAAGCTTTCTTT	CASSLFAGGAGTEAFF
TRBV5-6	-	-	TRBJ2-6	TGTGCCAGCAGCTTTAGTAGAGATAACTCTGGGGCCAACGGCCTGACTTTC	CASSFSRDNSGANGLTF
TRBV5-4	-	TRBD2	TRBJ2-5	TGTGCCAGCAGCCGGGGGGGCCTGGAGACCCAGTACTTC	CASSRGGLETQYF
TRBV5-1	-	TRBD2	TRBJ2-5	TGCGCCAGCAGCCCCATGCTAGCGGGACAAGAGACCCAGTACTTC	CASSPMLAGQETQYF
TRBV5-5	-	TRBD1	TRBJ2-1	TGTGCCAGCAGGTTCACAGGGGCCACAAATGAGCAGTTCTTC	CASRFTGATNEQFF